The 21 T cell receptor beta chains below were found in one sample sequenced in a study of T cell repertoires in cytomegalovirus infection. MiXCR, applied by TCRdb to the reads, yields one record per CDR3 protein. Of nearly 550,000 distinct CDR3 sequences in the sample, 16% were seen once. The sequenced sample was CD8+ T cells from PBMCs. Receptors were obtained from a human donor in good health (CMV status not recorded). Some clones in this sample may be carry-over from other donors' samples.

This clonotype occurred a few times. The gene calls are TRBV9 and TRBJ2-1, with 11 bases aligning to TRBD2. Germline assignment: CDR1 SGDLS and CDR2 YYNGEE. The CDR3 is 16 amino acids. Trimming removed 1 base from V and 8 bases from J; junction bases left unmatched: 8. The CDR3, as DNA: TGTGCCAGCAGCGTACCCTTTAGCGGGGGGGCGGATGAGCAGTTCTTC. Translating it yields CASSVPFSGGADEQFF.

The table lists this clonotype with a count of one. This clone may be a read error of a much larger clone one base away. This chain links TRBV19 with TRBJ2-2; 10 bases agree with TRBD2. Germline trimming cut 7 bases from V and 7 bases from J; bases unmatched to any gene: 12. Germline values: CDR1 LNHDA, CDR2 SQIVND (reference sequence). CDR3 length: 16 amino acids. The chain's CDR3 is CASIEREGRDIGELFF. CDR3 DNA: TGTGCCAGTATCGAGCGGGAGGGCCGGGACATCGGGGAGCTGTTTTTT.

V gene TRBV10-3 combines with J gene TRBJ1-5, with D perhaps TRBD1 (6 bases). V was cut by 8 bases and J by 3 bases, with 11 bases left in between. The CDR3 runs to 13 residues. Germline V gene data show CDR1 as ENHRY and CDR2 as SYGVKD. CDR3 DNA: TGTGCCATCCTCGGGGGGCCCAATCAGCCCCAGCATTTT. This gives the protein CAILGGPNQPQHF.

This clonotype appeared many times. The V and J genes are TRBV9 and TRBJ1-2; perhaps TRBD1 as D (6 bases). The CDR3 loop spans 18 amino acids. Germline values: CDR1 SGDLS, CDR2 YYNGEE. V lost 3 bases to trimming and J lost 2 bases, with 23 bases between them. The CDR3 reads CASSENRANPLPNYGYTF. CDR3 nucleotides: TGTGCCAGCAGCGAGAACAGGGCTAACCCTTTACCAAACTATGGCTACACCTTC.

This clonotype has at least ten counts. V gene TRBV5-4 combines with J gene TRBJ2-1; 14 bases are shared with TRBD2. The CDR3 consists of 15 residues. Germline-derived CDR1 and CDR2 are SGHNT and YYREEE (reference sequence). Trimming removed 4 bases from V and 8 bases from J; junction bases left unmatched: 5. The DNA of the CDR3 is TGTGCCAGCAGCCCCGGGACTAGCGGGAGCTATGAGCAGTTCTTC. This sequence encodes CASSPGTSGSYEQFF.

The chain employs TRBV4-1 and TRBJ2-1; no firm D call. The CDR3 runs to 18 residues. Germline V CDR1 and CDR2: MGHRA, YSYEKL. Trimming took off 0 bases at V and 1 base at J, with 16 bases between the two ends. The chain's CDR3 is CASSQDPPMASSYNEQFF. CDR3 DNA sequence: TGCGCCAGCAGCCAAGATCCCCCTATGGCGTCGTCCTACAATGAGCAGTTCTTC.

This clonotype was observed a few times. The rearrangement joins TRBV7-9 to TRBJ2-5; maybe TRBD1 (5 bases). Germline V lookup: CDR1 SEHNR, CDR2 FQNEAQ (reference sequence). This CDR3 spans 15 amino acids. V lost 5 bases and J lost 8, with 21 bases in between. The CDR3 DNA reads TGTGCCAGCAGCCTCTGGACGGACAAGATAAGAACCCAGTACTTC. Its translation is CASSLWTDKIRTQYF. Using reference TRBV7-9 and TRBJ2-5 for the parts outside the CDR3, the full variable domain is DTGVSQNPRHKITKRGQNVTFRCDPISEHNRLYWYRQTLGQGPEFLTYFQNEAQLEKSRLLSDRFSAERPKGSFSTLEIQRTEQGDSAMYLCASSLWTDKIRTQYFGPGTRLLVL.

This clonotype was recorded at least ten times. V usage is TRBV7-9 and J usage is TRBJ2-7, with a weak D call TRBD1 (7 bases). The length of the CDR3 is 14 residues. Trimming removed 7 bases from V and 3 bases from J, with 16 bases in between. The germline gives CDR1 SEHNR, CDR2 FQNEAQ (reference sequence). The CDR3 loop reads CASTPQGRNYEQYF. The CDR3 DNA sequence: TGTGCCAGCACCCCACAGGGGAGGAACTACGAGCAGTACTTC.

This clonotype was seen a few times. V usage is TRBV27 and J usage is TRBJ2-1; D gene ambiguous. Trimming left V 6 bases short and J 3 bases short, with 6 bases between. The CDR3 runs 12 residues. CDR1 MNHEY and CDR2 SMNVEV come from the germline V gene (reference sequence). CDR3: CASRNGYNEQFF. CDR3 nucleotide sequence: TGTGCCAGCAGAAACGGCTACAATGAGCAGTTCTTC.

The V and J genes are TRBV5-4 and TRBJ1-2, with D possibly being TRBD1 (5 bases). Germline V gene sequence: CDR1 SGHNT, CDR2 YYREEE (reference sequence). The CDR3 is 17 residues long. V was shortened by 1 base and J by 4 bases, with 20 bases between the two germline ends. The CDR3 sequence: CASSLSAGKGWTYGYTF. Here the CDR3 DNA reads TGTGCCAGCAGCTTGTCGGCAGGGAAGGGGTGGACCTATGGCTACACCTTC.

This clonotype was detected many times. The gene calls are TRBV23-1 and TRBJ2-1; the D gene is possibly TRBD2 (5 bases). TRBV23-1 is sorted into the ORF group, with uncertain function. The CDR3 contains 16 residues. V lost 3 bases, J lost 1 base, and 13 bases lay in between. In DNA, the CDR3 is TGCGCCAGCAGTCATCATACCGGGAATTCCTACAATGAGCAGTTCTTC. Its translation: CASSHHTGNSYNEQFF.

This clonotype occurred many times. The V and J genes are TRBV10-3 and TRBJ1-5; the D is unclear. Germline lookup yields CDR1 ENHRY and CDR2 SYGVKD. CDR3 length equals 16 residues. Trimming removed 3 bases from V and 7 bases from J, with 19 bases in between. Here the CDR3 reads CAISDNGVGGEQPQHF. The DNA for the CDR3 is TGTGCCATCAGTGATAATGGAGTAGGTGGGGAACAGCCCCAGCATTTT.

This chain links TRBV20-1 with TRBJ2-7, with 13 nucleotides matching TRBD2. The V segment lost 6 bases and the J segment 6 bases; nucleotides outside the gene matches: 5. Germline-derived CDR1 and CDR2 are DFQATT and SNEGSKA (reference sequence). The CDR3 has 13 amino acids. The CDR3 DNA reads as TGCAGTGCGAGGACTAGCGGGAGCAGCGAGCAGTACTTC. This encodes CSARTSGSSEQYF.

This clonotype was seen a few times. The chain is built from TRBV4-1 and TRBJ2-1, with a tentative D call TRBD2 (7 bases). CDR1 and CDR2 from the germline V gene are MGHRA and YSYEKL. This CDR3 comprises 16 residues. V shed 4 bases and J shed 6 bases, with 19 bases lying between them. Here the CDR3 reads CASSRGGREGANEQFF. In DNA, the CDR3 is TGCGCCAGCAGCCGGGGGGGCAGGGAAGGAGCCAATGAGCAGTTCTTC.

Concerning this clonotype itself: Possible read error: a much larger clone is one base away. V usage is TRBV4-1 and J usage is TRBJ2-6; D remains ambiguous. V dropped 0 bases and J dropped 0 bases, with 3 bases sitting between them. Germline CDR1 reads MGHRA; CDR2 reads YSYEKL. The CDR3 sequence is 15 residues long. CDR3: CASSQDISGANVLTF. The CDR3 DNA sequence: TGCGCCAGCAGCCAAGATATCTCTGGGGCCAACGTCCTGACTTTC.

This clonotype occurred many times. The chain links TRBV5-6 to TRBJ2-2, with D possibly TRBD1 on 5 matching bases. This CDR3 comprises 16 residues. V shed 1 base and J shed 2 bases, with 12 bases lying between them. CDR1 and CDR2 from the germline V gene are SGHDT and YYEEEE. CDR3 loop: CASSLPRQINTGELFF. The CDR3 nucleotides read TGTGCCAGCAGCTTGCCCAGACAGATCAACACCGGGGAGCTGTTTTTT. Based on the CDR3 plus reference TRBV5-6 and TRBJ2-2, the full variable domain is DAGVTQSPTHLIKTRGQQVTLRCSPKSGHDTVSWYQQALGQGPQFIFQYYEEEERQRGNFPDRFSGHQFPNYSSELNVNALLLGDSALYLCASSLPRQINTGELFFGEGSRLTVL.

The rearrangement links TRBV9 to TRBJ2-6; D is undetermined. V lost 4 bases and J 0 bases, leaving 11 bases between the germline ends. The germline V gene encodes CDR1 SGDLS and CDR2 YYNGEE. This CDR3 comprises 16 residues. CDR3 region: CASSITEHSGANVLTF. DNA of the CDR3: TGTGCCAGCAGCATAACAGAACACTCTGGGGCCAACGTCCTGACTTTC.

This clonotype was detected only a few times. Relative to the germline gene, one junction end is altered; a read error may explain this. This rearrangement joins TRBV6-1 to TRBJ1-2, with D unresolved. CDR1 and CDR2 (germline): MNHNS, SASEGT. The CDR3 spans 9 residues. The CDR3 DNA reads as TGTGCCAGCAGTGACGGGTCTTTCTTC. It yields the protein CASSDGSFF.

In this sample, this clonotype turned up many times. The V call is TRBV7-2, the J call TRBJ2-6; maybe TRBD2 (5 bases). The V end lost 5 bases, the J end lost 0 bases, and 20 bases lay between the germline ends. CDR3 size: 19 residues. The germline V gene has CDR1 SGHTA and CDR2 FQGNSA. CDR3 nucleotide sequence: TGTGCCAGCAGCCTAGAGGATGGACTGCTCTCCTCTGGGGCCAACGTCCTGACTTTC. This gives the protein CASSLEDGLLSSGANVLTF.

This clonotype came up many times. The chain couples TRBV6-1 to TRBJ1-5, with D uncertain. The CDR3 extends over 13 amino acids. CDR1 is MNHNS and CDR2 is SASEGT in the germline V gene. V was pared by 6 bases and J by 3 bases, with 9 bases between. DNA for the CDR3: TGTGCCAGCAGCTACCAGATCAATCAGCCCCAGCATTTT. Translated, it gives CASSYQINQPQHF.

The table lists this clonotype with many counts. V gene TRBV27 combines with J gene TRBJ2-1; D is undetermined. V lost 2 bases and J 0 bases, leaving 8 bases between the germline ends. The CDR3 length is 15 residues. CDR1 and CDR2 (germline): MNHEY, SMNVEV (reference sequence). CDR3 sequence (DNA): TGTGCCAGCAGTTTAAACACCTACTCCTACAATGAGCAGTTCTTC. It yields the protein CASSLNTYSYNEQFF.